The rows below give T cell receptor beta chains drawn from one sample of a study of blood T cell repertoires in COVID-19. The table came from immunoSEQ multiplex PCR; TCRdb's copy has only in-frame clones and leaves some out. The sample has around 190,000 clones; 70% to 85% are singletons. Sequencing was carried out using peripheral blood. These receptors were obtained from a human donor in a cohort sampled during active COVID-19. Both conserved end residues are trimmed from each CDR3. Fields, in order: J gene, clone size, V gene, CDR3 protein. Expanded clones are given a class, and other clones once, few, many or no size at all.

j_gene: TRBJ1-2
abundance: NA
v_gene: TRBV19
CDR3aa: ASRRQENLNYGYT

j_gene: TRBJ1-1
abundance: NA
v_gene: TRBV5-1
CDR3aa: ASSGGAGGTEAF

j_gene: TRBJ1-3
abundance: few
v_gene: TRBV7-2
CDR3aa: ASSPRTAPGNTIY

j_gene: TRBJ1-5
abundance: NA
v_gene: TRBV27
CDR3aa: ASSSTQGRGNNQPQH

j_gene: TRBJ2-1
abundance: NA
v_gene: TRBV2
CDR3aa: ASSEGAGYNEQF

j_gene: TRBJ1-6
abundance: NA
v_gene: TRBV9
CDR3aa: ASSVDSLHNSPLH

j_gene: TRBJ2-7
abundance: NA
v_gene: TRBV7-9
CDR3aa: ASSHRGNEQY

j_gene: TRBJ1-1
abundance: NA
v_gene: TRBV5-1
CDR3aa: ASAGTGLAEAF

j_gene: TRBJ1-1
abundance: NA
v_gene: TRBV6-2/TRBV6-3
CDR3aa: ASSSPDRGNTEAF

j_gene: TRBJ1-4
abundance: NA
v_gene: TRBV6-2/TRBV6-3
CDR3aa: ASSYPQLNEKLF

j_gene: TRBJ2-3
abundance: NA
v_gene: TRBV11-3
CDR3aa: ASSLNGRADTQY

j_gene: TRBJ1-2
abundance: few
v_gene: TRBV14
CDR3aa: ASSQGTAYGYT

j_gene: TRBJ2-7
abundance: many
v_gene: TRBV5-1
CDR3aa: ASSFAPGEAYEQY

j_gene: TRBJ1-5
abundance: NA
v_gene: TRBV28
CDR3aa: ASSPPRGNGQPQH

j_gene: TRBJ2-7
abundance: NA
v_gene: TRBV30
CDR3aa: AWSVSGWVQY

j_gene: TRBJ2-1
abundance: NA
v_gene: TRBV5-1
CDR3aa: ASSLAGLAGGMGQF

j_gene: TRBJ2-1
abundance: NA
v_gene: TRBV6-6
CDR3aa: ASSSPGTSGANEQF

j_gene: TRBJ1-1
abundance: NA
v_gene: TRBV9
CDR3aa: ASSPRGQLNTEAF

j_gene: TRBJ1-3
abundance: NA
v_gene: TRBV7-9
CDR3aa: ATRDTGSPKSSGNTIY

j_gene: TRBJ1-2
abundance: NA
v_gene: TRBV3-1/TRBV3-2
CDR3aa: ASSLRQGKGYT

j_gene: TRBJ2-1
abundance: once
v_gene: TRBV30
CDR3aa: AWRHSGSNYNEQF

j_gene: TRBJ2-2
abundance: NA
v_gene: TRBV12-5
CDR3aa: ASGSHGTGGNGELF

j_gene: TRBJ2-3
abundance: NA
v_gene: TRBV7-2
CDR3aa: ASSLGALAGVTDTQY

j_gene: TRBJ2-1
abundance: once
v_gene: TRBV27
CDR3aa: ASSLRGYSSYNEQF

j_gene: TRBJ2-2
abundance: NA
v_gene: TRBV6-1
CDR3aa: ASSEISTGREYTGELF

j_gene: TRBJ2-5
abundance: NA
v_gene: TRBV6-1
CDR3aa: ASSEPGTSGRKETQY

j_gene: TRBJ2-3
abundance: NA
v_gene: TRBV4-1
CDR3aa: ASSLKPSGVGTDTQY

j_gene: TRBJ2-5
abundance: NA
v_gene: TRBV27
CDR3aa: ASSFLAGGPREETQY

j_gene: TRBJ2-7
abundance: once
v_gene: TRBV5-8
CDR3aa: ASSWRTSGYEQY